Listed below are T cell receptor beta chains from one sample, sequenced in a study of cytomegalovirus exposure and HLA in healthy donors. The protocol was immunoSEQ multiplex PCR, while the TCRdb copy is restricted to in-frame clones and leaves out a portion. Here the sample spans some 180,000 clones, 82% being singletons. Sequencing was carried out using PBMCs. These TCRs come from a woman aged 18-29 years in good health and CMV-seronegative. Each CDR3 is given with its conserved first and last residue. A D gene is named only where the DNA matches it firmly. Clone size, where shown, is once, few, many, or a class for clones that have expanded.

14	TRBV6-5	-	TRBD2	TRBJ2-7	TGTGCCAGCACGGTGTCTAGCGGGACTCGCGAGCAGTACTTC	CASTVSSGTREQYF
15	TRBV7-2	-	TRBD1	TRBJ1-2	TGTGCCAGCAGCTTATCGGTTGACAGGGCCAATGGCTACACCTTC	CASSLSVDRANGYTF
15	TRBV19	-	TRBD2	TRBJ2-5	TGTGCCAGTAGTGATAGCGGGAGGGCCCTGGAGACCCAGTACTTC	CASSDSGRALETQYF
13	TRBV27	-	-	TRBJ1-5	TGTGCCAGCAGTTTACTTAGCAATCAGCCCCAGCATTTT	CASSLLSNQPQHF
13	TRBV4-1	-	-	TRBJ2-4	TGCGCCAGCAGCCAAGTTGAGGGAAACATTCAGTACTTC	CASSQVEGNIQYF
14	TRBV4-1	few	TRBD1	TRBJ1-1	TGCGCCAGCAGCCCCGACAGGGGTAACACTGAAGCTTTCTTT	CASSPDRGNTEAFF
18	TRBV7-9	-	TRBD1	TRBJ2-7	TGTGCCAGCAGCCCCTGGACAGGCGGCGCGGATAGCTCCTACGAGCAGTACTTC	CASSPWTGGADSSYEQYF
13	TRBV30	-	-	TRBJ1-1	TGTGCCTGGAACAGACAGCCGAACACTGAAGCTTTCTTT	CAWNRQPNTEAFF
11	TRBV6-6	few	-	TRBJ1-2	TGTGCCAGCAGCACTAACTATGGCTACACCTTC	CASSTNYGYTF
15	TRBV10-1	-	-	TRBJ2-3	TGCGCCAGCTCCCGCGGTGGCGGAGGGGCAGATACGCAGTATTTT	CASSRGGGGADTQYF
13	TRBV28	-	-	TRBJ1-2	TGTGCCAGCGTCGGGGGGAGTTGGGATGGCTACACCTTC	CASVGGSWDGYTF
15	TRBV18	-	TRBD2	TRBJ2-1	TGTGCCAGCTTGGGACTAGCGGGAGAGAGGGCTGAGCAGTTCTTC	CASLGLAGERAEQFF
16	TRBV19	-	-	TRBJ1-3	TGTGCCAGTAGTATTTACAGCTATCACTCTGGAAACACCATATATTTT	CASSIYSYHSGNTIYF
16	TRBV10-2	-	-	TRBJ1-4	TGCGCCAGCAGTGATTTCCAGGGTTATCCGACAGAAAAACTGTTTTTT	CASSDFQGYPTEKLFF
15	TRBV6-6	-	-	TRBJ2-3	TGTGCCAGCCTAGACTTGGGGGGTACCACAGATACGCAGTATTTT	CASLDLGGTTDTQYF
13	TRBV5-1	-	-	TRBJ2-1	TGCGCCAGCAGCTGGACATTCGAAAATGAGCAGTTCTTC	CASSWTFENEQFF
14	TRBV5-4	-	TRBD1	TRBJ1-1	TGTGCCAGCAGACAGGACAGGTCTGGCACTGAAGCTTTCTTT	CASRQDRSGTEAFF